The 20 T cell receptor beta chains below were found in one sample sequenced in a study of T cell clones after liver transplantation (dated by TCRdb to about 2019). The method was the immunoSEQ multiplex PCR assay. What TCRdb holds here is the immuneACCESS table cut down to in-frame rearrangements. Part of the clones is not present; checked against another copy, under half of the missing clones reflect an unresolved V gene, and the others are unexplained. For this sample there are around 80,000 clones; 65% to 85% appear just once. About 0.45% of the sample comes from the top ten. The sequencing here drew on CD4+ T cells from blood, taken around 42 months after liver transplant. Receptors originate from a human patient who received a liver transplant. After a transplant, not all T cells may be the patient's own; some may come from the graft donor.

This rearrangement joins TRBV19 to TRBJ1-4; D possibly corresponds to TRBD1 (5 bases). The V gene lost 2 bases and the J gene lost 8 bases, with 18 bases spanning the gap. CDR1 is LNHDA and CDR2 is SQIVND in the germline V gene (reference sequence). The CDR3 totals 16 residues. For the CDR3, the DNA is TGTGCCAGTAGTATAAAGGGGAGGGGAGGTGGCGAAAAACTGTTTTTT. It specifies CASSIKGRGGGEKLFF.

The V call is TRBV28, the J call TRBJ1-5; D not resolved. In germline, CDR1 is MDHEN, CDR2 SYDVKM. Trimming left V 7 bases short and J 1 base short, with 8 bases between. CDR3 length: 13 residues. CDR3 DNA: TGTGCCAGCACTGGAGTGAGCAATCAGCCCCAGCATTTT. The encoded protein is CASTGVSNQPQHF.

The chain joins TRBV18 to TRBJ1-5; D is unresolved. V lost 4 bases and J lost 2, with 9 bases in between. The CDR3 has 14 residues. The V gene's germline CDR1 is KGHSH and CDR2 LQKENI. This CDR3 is CASSLGWGNQPQHF. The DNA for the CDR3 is TGTGCCAGCTCACTGGGGTGGGGCAATCAGCCCCAGCATTTT.

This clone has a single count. CDR3 nucleotides: TGCGCCAGCAGCTTGTCCGGATATAATGAAAAACTGTTTTTT. Protein sequence: CASSLSGYNEKLFF. This sequence joins TRBV5-1 and TRBJ1-4; D uncertain. Looked up from germline, CDR1 is SGHRS and CDR2 is YFSETQ. Trimming removed 1 base at V and 4 bases at J, with 8 bases between. This CDR3 contains 14 residues.

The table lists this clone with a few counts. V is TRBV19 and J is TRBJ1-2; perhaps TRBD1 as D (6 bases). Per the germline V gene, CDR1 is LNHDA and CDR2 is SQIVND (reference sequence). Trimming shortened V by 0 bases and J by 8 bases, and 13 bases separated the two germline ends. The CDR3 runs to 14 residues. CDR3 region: CASSIDWGAYGYTF. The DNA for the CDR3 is TGTGCCAGTAGTATAGATTGGGGGGCGTACGGCTACACCTTC.

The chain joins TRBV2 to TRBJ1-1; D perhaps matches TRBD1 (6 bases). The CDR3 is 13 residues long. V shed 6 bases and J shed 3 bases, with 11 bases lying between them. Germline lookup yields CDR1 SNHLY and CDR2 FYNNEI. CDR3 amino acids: CASRVQGDTEAFF. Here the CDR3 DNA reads TGTGCCAGCAGGGTACAGGGTGACACTGAAGCTTTCTTT.

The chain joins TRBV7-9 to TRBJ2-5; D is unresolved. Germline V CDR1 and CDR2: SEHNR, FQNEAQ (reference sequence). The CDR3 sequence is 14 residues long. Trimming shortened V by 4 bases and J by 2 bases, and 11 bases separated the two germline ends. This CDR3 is CASSSSRDQETQYF. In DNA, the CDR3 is TGTGCCAGCAGCTCATCTAGAGATCAAGAGACCCAGTACTTC.

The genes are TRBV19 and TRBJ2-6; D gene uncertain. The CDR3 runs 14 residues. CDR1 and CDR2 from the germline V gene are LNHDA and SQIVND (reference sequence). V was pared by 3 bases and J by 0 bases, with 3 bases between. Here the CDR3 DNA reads TGTGCCAGTAGTATCGCCTCTGGGGCCAACGTCCTGACTTTC. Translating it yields CASSIASGANVLTF.

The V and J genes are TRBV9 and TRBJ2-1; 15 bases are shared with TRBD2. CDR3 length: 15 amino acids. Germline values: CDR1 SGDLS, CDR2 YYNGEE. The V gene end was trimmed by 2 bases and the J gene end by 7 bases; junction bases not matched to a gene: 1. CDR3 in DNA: TGTGCCAGCAGCGTCGGGACTAGCGGGAGGAATGAGCAGTTCTTC. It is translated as CASSVGTSGRNEQFF. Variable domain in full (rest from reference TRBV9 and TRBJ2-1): DSGVTQTPKHLITATGQRVTLRCSPRSGDLSVYWYQQSLDQGLQFLIQYYNGEERAKGNILERFSAQQFPDLHSELNLSSLELGDSALYFCASSVGTSGRNEQFFGPGTRLTVL.

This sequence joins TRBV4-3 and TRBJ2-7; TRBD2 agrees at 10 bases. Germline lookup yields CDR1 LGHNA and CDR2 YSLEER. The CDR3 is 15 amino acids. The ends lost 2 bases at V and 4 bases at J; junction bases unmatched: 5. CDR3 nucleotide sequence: TGCGCCAGCAGCCAAATGACTAGCGGGTATTACGAGCAGTACTTC. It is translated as CASSQMTSGYYEQYF.

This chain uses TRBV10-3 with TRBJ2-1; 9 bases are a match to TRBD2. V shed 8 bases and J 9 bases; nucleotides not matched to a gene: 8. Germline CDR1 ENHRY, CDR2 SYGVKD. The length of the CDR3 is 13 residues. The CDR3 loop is CAIGEREEGEQFF. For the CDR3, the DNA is TGTGCCATCGGAGAGCGGGAGGAGGGTGAGCAGTTCTTC.

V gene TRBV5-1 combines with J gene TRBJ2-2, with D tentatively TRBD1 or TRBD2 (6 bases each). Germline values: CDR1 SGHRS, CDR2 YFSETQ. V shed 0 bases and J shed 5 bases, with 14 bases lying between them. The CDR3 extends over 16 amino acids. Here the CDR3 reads CASSLVPGARTGELFF. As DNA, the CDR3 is TGCGCCAGCAGCTTGGTTCCGGGGGCGAGGACCGGGGAGCTGTTTTTT.

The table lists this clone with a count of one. CDR3 DNA sequence: TGCGCCAGCAGCTTGGCCGCGGGAGGGCTGGGCGAGCAGTTCTTC. This encodes CASSLAAGGLGEQFF. The rearrangement uses TRBV5-1 and TRBJ2-1; 9 bases fit TRBD2. Looked up from germline, CDR1 is SGHRS and CDR2 is YFSETQ. The V and J ends lost 0 bases and 10 bases, in that order; junction bases with no gene match: 8. CDR3 length: 15 residues.

The CDR3 nucleotides read TGTGCCAGTAGTATAAAGCACCCCAGGGGGTCCTACGAGCAGTACTTC. It yields the protein CASSIKHPRGSYEQYF. The V gene is TRBV19, the J gene TRBJ2-7, with TRBD1 matching over 7 bases. The V gene's germline CDR1 is LNHDA and CDR2 SQIVND (reference sequence). This CDR3 has 16 residues. Trimming at V came to 2 bases and at J to 1 base, leaving 8 bases not matched to a gene.

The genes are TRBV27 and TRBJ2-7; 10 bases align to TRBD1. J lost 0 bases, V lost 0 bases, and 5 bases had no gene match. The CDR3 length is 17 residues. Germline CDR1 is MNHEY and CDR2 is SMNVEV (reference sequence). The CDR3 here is CASSLSPDRGNSYEQYF. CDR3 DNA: TGTGCCAGCAGTTTATCCCCGGACAGGGGGAACTCCTACGAGCAGTACTTC.

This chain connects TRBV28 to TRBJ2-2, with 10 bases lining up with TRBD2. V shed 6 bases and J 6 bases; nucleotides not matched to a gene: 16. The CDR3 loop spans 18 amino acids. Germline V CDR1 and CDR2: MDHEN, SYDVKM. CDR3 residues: CASRPTGIAGGVAGELFF. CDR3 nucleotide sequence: TGTGCCAGCAGACCCACCGGAATAGCGGGAGGAGTTGCCGGGGAGCTGTTTTTT.

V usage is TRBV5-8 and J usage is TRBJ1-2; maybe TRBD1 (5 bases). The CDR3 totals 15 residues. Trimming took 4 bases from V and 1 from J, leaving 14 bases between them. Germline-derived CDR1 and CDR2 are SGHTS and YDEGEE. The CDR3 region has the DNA TGTGCCAGCAGCCCGAGAGGGACCAATAACTATGGCTACACCTTC. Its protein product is CASSPRGTNNYGYTF.

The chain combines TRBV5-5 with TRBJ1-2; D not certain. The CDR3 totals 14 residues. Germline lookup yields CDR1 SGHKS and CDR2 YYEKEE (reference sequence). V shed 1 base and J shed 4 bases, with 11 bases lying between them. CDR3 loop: CASSLKVPAYGYTF. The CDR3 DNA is TGTGCCAGCAGCTTGAAGGTCCCGGCCTATGGCTACACCTTC.

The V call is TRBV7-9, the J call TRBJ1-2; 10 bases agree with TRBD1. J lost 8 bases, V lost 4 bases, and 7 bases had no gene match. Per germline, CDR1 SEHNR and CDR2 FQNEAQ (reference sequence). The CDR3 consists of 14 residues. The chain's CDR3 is CASSYRDRGRGYTF. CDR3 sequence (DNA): TGTGCCAGCAGCTACCGGGACAGGGGTAGGGGCTACACCTTC.

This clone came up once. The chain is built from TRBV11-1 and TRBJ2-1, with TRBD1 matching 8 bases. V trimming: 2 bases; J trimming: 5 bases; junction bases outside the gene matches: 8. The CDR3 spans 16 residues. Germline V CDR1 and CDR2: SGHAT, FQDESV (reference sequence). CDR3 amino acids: CASSLSPSDRDNEQFF. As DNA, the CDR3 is TGTGCCAGCAGCTTATCCCCCTCGGACAGGGACAATGAGCAGTTCTTC.